This is a list of T cell receptor beta chains from one sample in a study of OX40 agonist ivuxolimab in advanced cancers. Only in-frame clones appear in the TCRdb table, and some are missing; sequencing was by immunoSEQ multiplex PCR. The sample records more than 100,000 clones, around 87% being singletons. Sequencing used CD4+ or CD8+ T cells sorted from blood, obtained in a trial of the OX40 agonist ivuxolimab. These receptors were collected from an adult with an advanced solid tumor such as melanoma, head and neck, liver or kidney cancer. CDR3s include the opening cysteine and the closing phenylalanine or tryptophan. D genes are given only for firm matches.

d_call	v_call	j_call	cdr3_aa
-	TRBV4-3	TRBJ1-2	CASSQDRMGYTF
-	TRBV6-1	TRBJ2-1	CASSEGRPSSYNEQFF
-	TRBV7-2	TRBJ2-7	CASSPTTAGLYEQYF
-	TRBV10-1	TRBJ2-7	CASSESPRGQQYF
-	TRBV19	TRBJ1-2	CASSIDAAENYGYTF
-	TRBV7-6	TRBJ1-3	CASSHPEGTIYF
-	TRBV11-2	TRBJ2-5	CASSATRGETQYF
-	TRBV25-1	TRBJ2-3	CASSDVVLGGADTQYF
-	TRBV7-6	TRBJ2-5	CASSLLITETQYF
-	TRBV18	TRBJ1-2	CASSPSDGVGYGYTF
-	TRBV6-5	TRBJ1-2	CASSYSIGSYYGYTF
-	TRBV6-5	TRBJ2-7	CASSTHVGEQYF
-	TRBV7-9	TRBJ1-3	CASSLGAAIYF
TRBD1	TRBV28	TRBJ1-4	CASSFGTAEQKLFF
TRBD1	TRBV30	TRBJ1-1	CAWDRVNTEAFF
-	TRBV9	TRBJ2-7	CASSTSLAREQYF
-	TRBV25-1	TRBJ2-3	CASSVRVEDTQYF
TRBD2	TRBV5-1	TRBJ2-3	CASSLAVAGAGDTQYF
-	TRBV5-1	TRBJ1-1	CASSLVNRNTEAFF
TRBD2	TRBV9	TRBJ2-3	CASSVAGGLAESTDTQYF
-	TRBV19	TRBJ1-5	CASSQGNQPQHF
-	TRBV19	TRBJ2-1	CATRKQNNEQFF
-	TRBV15	TRBJ2-5	CATSKWGRGDETQYF
TRBD2	TRBV30	TRBJ2-5	CAWSVPGGTQYF
TRBD1	TRBV11-3	TRBJ1-4	CASSPGQGNEKLFF
-	TRBV21-1	TRBJ2-5	CASSKETQYF
-	TRBV7-2	TRBJ2-3	CASSLAIPYTDTQYF
-	TRBV14	TRBJ2-6	CASSQERGLGANVLTF
-	TRBV11-2	TRBJ2-2	CASSLGQVLSGGELFF
-	TRBV2	TRBJ1-1	CASSEEQGTEAFF
TRBD2	TRBV25-1	TRBJ2-1	CASRDTSGGHNEQFF
-	TRBV19	TRBJ2-3	CASSIGAGLTDTQYF
-	TRBV7-9	TRBJ2-5	CASSLGGRETQYF
-	TRBV4-3	TRBJ2-5	CASSPRGRETQYF
-	TRBV4-1	TRBJ1-6	CASSPLGGFDSPLHF
-	TRBV9	TRBJ1-1	CASSSRVLTEAFF
TRBD1	TRBV10-2	TRBJ1-1	CASRDRVTEAFF
TRBD1	TRBV4-1	TRBJ1-5	CASSLQGVSNQPQHF
-	TRBV5-1	TRBJ1-2	CASSATGNYGYTF
-	TRBV19	TRBJ2-3	CASSINSRGPDTQYF
TRBD1	TRBV7-2	TRBJ2-1	CASSPPGLTGGYNEQFF
TRBD1	TRBV5-6	TRBJ2-7	CASSLEGQPSYEQYF
TRBD1	TRBV28	TRBJ1-2	CASSPTGTGGAVYGYTF
-	TRBV6-5	TRBJ1-5	CASSYGGEGNQPQHF
TRBD1	TRBV5-1	TRBJ2-2	CASSPGQGTNTGELFF
-	TRBV7-9	TRBJ1-5	CASSLEGGNQPQHF